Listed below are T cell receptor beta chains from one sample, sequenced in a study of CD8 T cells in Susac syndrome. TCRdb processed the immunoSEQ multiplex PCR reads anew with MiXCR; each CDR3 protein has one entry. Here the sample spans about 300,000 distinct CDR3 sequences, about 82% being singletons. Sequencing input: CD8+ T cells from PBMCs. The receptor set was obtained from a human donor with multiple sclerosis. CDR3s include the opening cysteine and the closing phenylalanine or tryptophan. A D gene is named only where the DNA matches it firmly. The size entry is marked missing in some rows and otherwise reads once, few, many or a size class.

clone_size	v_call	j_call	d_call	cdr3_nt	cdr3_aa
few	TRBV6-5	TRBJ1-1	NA	TGTGCCAGCAGGTTGGGGCTTAACACTGAAGCTTTCTTT	CASRLGLNTEAFF
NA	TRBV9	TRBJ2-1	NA	TGTGCCAGCAGCGTAGAGTCTGGCTCGGGGCGGAATGAGCAGTTCTTC	CASSVESGSGRNEQFF
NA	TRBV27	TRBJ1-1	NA	TGTGCCAGCAGTTTAGGAGCAGGATTAACTGAAGCTTTCTTT	CASSLGAGLTEAFF
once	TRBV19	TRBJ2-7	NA	TGTGCCAGTAGTATAGGCCAGGGGAACCTTTACGAGCAGTACTTC	CASSIGQGNLYEQYF
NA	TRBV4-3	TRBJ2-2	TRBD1	TGCGCCAGCAGCCGGACAGGGGGGGACTCCGGGGAGCTGTTTTTT	CASSRTGGDSGELFF
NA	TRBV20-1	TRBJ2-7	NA	TGCAGTGCTAGAAAACTTTCGGGCCCCTACGAGCAGTACTTC	CSARKLSGPYEQYF
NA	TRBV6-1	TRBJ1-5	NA	TGTGCCAGCAGTGAAGGGGGCCGCTTCCATCAGCCCCAGCATTTT	CASSEGGRFHQPQHF
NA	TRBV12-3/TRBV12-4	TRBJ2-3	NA	TGTGCCAGCAGTTTTTTGAGCGCAGATACGCAGTATTTT	CASSFLSADTQYF
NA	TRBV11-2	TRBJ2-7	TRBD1	TGTGCCAGCAGCTTAGTAGGGGGCAGCGACGAGCAGTACTTC	CASSLVGGSDEQYF
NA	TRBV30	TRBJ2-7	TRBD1	TGTGCCTGGAGTTGGGACAGCCTGACGTACGAGCAGTACTTC	CAWSWDSLTYEQYF
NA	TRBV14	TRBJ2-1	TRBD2	TGTGCCAGCAGCACCGGACTAGCGGTATATGAGCAGTTCTTC	CASSTGLAVYEQFF
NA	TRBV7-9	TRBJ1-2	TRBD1	TGTGCCAGCAGCTTAGTACAGGGGCCGCTCGGCTATGGCTACACCTTC	CASSLVQGPLGYGYTF
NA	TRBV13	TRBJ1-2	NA	TGTGCCAGCAGCTACCCACCCTTACAGGGAAATGGCTACACCTTC	CASSYPPLQGNGYTF
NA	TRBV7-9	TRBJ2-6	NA	TGTGCCAGCAGCTTACCAGTAGGGCTTTCCGGGGCCAACGTCCTGACTTTC	CASSLPVGLSGANVLTF
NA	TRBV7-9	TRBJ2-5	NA	TGTGCCAGCAGCTTAGAAGGGACCTTGGAAGCGGAGACCCAGTACTTC	CASSLEGTLEAETQYF
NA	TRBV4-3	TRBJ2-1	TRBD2	TGCGCCAGCAGCCAGGGTCGTAGCGGGAGCTCCTACAATGAGCAGTTCTTC	CASSQGRSGSSYNEQFF
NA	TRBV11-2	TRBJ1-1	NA	TGTGCCAGCAGTACTCTGGGGCAGCTGTTCTTT	CASSTLGQLFF
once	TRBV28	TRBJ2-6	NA	TGTGCCAGCAGTTTATTGGGGTTCTCTGGGGCCAACGTCCTGACTTTC	CASSLLGFSGANVLTF
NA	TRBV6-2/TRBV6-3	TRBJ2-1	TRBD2	TGTGCCAGCAGCCTCTACTTGACTAGCGGGAGGCTCAATGAGCAGTTCTTC	CASSLYLTSGRLNEQFF
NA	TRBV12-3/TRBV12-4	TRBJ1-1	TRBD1	TGTGCCAGCCAGGGGGACTTGGGCGCTGAAGCTTTCTTT	CASQGDLGAEAFF
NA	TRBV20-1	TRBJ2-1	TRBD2	TGCAGTGCTTCCGGGACTAGCGGGACCCTATCCTACAATGAGCAGTTCTTC	CSASGTSGTLSYNEQFF
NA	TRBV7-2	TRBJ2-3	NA	TGTGCCAGCAGCTTAGGGATAAGCGGGTACCGCTGGGATTTT	CASSLGISGYRWDF
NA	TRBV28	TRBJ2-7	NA	TGTGCCAGCAGTTCCCGGGACAAGTCCTACGAGCAGTACTTC	CASSSRDKSYEQYF
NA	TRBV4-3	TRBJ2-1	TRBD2	TGCGCCAGCAGCCAAGATGGGACGCTAGCGGGAGGCACCGAGCAGTTCTTC	CASSQDGTLAGGTEQFF
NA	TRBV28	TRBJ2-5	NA	TGTGCCAGCAGTCCTACCGGGACTCCCCAGTACTTC	CASSPTGTPQYF
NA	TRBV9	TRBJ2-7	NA	TGTGCCAGCAGCCCCGGGGGTAGCGGCAATTACGAGCAGTACTTC	CASSPGGSGNYEQYF
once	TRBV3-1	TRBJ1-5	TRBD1	TGTGCCAGCAGCCAAGATCGAGAAAAGGGGGCCCTCAATCAGCCCCAGCATTTT	CASSQDREKGALNQPQHF
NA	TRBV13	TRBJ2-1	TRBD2	TGTGCCAGCAGCTTAGGAGGGACTACTAATGAGCAGTTCTTC	CASSLGGTTNEQFF
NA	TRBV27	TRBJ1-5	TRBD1	TGTGCCAGCAGTCTCCAGGGGGGAATTCAGCCCCAGCATTTT	CASSLQGGIQPQHF
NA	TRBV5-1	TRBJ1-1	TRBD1	TGCGCCAGCAGCTTATTCCTTACTGTCCCGGGACAGGGATTGTTCACTGAAGCTTTCTTT	CASSLFLTVPGQGLFTEAFF
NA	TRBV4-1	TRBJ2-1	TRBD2	TGCGCCAGCAGCTTCCTAGCGGGAGGCCTGAGCTCCTACAATGAGCAGTTCTTC	CASSFLAGGLSSYNEQFF
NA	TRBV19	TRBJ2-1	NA	TGTGCCAGTAGTATAGATCGTGGATACAATGAGCAGTTCTTC	CASSIDRGYNEQFF
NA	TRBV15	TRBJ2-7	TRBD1	TGTGCCACCAGCAGCGACAGGGGGACCTACGAGCAGTACTTC	CATSSDRGTYEQYF
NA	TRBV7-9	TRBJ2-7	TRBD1	TGTGCCATCCCGGACAGGGCTAACTACGAGCAGTACTTC	CAIPDRANYEQYF
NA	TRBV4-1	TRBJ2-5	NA	TGCGCCAGCAGGCGAAGGGGGGAGGGAGAGACCCAGTACTTC	CASRRRGEGETQYF
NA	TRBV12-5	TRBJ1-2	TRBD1	TGTGCTAGTGGTTTGCTGACAGGGGGGTTACGGGGCTACACCTTC	CASGLLTGGLRGYTF
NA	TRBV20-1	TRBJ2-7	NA	TGCAGTGCTCCAGTGGGGGGACCCTACGAGCAGTACTTC	CSAPVGGPYEQYF
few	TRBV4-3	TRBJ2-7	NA	TGCGCCAGCAGCCTCGCCTGGGAAAGGGTCGGGCAGTACTTC	CASSLAWERVGQYF